The text below deals with one T cell receptor (beta chain). The data were taken from a study of blood T cells in healthy people across ages. With a J-beta primer mix and a sample-barcoded 5' primer, a second PCR ran about 6 to 11 cycles. TCRdb used MiXCR to reprocess the 5' RACE reads, holding one entry per CDR3 protein. The sample contains 1.5 million to 2 million distinct CDR3 sequences, under 30% of which appear only once. The sample taken for sequencing was blood. The sequence came from a woman aged 30 to 39 in good health.

This chain's CDR3 is CSIPSSGNEQFF. The CDR3 DNA reads TGCAGCATACCGAGCAGCGGAAATGAGCAGTTCTTC. The chain has TRBV29-1 and TRBJ2-1; perhaps TRBD2 as D (5 bases). This CDR3 region has 12 residues. V was clipped by 8 bases and J by 7 bases, with 15 bases between them. CDR1 SQVTM and CDR2 ANQGSEA come from the germline V gene.